The rows below give T cell receptor beta chains drawn from one sample of a study of blood T cell repertoires in COVID-19. The method was immunoSEQ multiplex PCR; TCRdb's version includes in-frame clones alone and lacks a portion of them. The sample records about 60,000 clones, 70% to 85% being singletons. The source material was peripheral blood. These receptors all stem from a man between 60 and 75 years old with acute or convalescent COVID-19. Each CDR3 is given with its conserved first and last residue.

j_call v_call cdr3_aa
TRBJ1-4 TRBV5-4 CASSLTGNTGEKLFF
TRBJ1-1 TRBV19 CASSGDSSEAFF
TRBJ2-3 TRBV5-1 CASRALAGGSTDTQYF
TRBJ2-7 TRBV6-6 CASSYRDSAEQYF
TRBJ2-3 TRBV3-1/TRBV3-2 CASSNRQNTQYF
TRBJ1-6 TRBV5-6 CASSLGDFGASPLHF
TRBJ2-3 TRBV2 CASSREADTDTQYF
TRBJ2-1 TRBV18 CASSMQGSYNEQFF
TRBJ1-5 TRBV6-5 CASRSPGQGLIALHF
TRBJ2-5 TRBV7-2 CASSRTSGGLNQETQYF
TRBJ1-2 TRBV2 CASFSFNPWDSRSYGYTF
TRBJ1-4 TRBV6-6 CASSPFRWDRTSTNEKLFF
TRBJ1-5 TRBV6-1 CASSDYREPQHF
TRBJ2-1 TRBV2 CASSAKNEQFF
TRBJ2-7 TRBV18 CASSPQGQGTYEQYF
TRBJ1-1 TRBV2 CASRTAGTGNTEAFF
TRBJ1-2 TRBV5-1 CASSLAGTGGGGYTF
TRBJ2-1 TRBV6-1 CASSEARIGGNEQFF
TRBJ2-7 TRBV3-1/TRBV3-2 CASGRGQGGYEQYF
TRBJ2-5 TRBV6-5 CASTGGFQETQYF
TRBJ1-2 TRBV4-1 CASSHLTGGGGGYTF
TRBJ2-3 TRBV30 CAWSAIAGGKDTQYF
TRBJ1-4 TRBV6-5 CATSVATNEKLFF
TRBJ1-4 TRBV7-2 CASSPRGINEKLFF
TRBJ1-1 TRBV11-2 CASRQTGGTEAFF
TRBJ2-1 TRBV6-6 CASSYGGTYNEQFF
TRBJ2-5 TRBV5-6 CASSGTSLETQYF
TRBJ2-6 TRBV5-4 CASRLWSGANVLTF
TRBJ1-6 TRBV19 CASSAAVWYNSPLHF
TRBJ2-7 TRBV7-8 CASSLDTGMTSYEQYF
TRBJ2-2 TRBV5-5 CASSLLASGASELFF
TRBJ1-1 TRBV2 CASSVGQGRTEAFF
TRBJ2-2 TRBV9 CASSVEGLATGELFF
TRBJ2-3 TRBV6-5 CASSYSQGTDTQYF
TRBJ1-1 TRBV5-1 CASSTLGTGLNTEAFF
TRBJ2-1 TRBV11-3 CASSSPRLAGGGYNEQFF
TRBJ1-5 TRBV5-1 CASSLETGGPNQPQHF
TRBJ1-1 TRBV15 CATSRDPPGGLVTEAFF
TRBJ1-5 TRBV2 CASSEVRTGSQPQHF
TRBJ1-5 TRBV12-5 CASGLVLGQGASNQPQHF
TRBJ2-5 TRBV5-6 CASSFPRGPGSRQETQYF
TRBJ2-7 TRBV5-4 CASSLSSGGIYEQYF
TRBJ1-5 TRBV6-2/TRBV6-3 CASSYEAVTSNQPQHF
TRBJ2-1 TRBV4-2 CASSQDPQTSGGFSYNEQFF
TRBJ1-2 TRBV5-4 CASSFGGGYGYTF
TRBJ2-5 TRBV7-7 CASSPTRQETQYF
TRBJ1-6 TRBV7-8 CASSLYTTGHVDSPLHF
TRBJ2-2 TRBV4-3 CASSQAGTANTGELFF
TRBJ1-2 TRBV6-5 CASSPVQGRYGYTF